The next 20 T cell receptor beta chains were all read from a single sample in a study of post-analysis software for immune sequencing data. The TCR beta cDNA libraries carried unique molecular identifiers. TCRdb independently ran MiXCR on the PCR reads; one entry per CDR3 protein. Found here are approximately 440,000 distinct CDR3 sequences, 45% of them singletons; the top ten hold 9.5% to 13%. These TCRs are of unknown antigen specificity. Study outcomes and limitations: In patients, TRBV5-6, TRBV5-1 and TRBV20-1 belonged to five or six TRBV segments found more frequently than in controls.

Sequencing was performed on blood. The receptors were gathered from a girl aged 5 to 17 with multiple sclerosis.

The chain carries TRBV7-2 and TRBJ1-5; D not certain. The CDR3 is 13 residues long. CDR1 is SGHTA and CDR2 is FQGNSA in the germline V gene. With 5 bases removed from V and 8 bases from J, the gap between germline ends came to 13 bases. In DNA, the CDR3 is TGTGCCAGCAGCGAGGTAGGGTCGGAGCCCCAGCATTTT. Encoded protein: CASSEVGSEPQHF.

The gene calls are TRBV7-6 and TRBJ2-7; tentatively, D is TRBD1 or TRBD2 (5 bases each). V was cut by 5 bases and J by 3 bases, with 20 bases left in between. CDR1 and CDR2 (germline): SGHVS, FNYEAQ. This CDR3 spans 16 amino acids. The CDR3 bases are TGTGCCAGCAGCCTAGGCCGGGACCCAGAGGGCTACGAGCAGTACTTC. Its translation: CASSLGRDPEGYEQYF.

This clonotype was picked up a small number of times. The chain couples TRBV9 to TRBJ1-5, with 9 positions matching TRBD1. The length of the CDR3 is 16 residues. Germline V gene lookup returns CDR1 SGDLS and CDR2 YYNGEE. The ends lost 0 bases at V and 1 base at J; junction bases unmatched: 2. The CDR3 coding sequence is TGTGCCAGCAGCGTAGGGGGACAGGGCAGCAATCAGCCCCAGCATTTT. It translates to CASSVGGQGSNQPQHF. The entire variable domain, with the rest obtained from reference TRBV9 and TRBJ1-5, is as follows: DSGVTQTPKHLITATGQRVTLRCSPRSGDLSVYWYQQSLDQGLQFLIQYYNGEERAKGNILERFSAQQFPDLHSELNLSSLELGDSALYFCASSVGGQGSNQPQHFGDGTRLSIL.

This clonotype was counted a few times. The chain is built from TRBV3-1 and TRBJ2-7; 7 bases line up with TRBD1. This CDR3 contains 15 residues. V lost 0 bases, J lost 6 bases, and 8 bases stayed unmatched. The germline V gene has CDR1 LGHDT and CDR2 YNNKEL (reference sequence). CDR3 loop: CASSQDRHRGGEQYF. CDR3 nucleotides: TGTGCCAGCAGCCAAGACCGGCACAGGGGCGGCGAGCAGTACTTC.

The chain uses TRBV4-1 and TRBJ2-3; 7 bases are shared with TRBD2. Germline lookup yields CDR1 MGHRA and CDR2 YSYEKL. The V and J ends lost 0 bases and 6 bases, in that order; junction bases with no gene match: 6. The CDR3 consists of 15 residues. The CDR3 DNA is TGCGCCAGCAGCCAAGACGGGCGGGGGTATGATACGCAGTATTTT. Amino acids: CASSQDGRGYDTQYF.

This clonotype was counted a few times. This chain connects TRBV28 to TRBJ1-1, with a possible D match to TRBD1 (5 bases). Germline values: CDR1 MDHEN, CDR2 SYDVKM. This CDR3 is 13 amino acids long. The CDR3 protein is CAVQVSIDTEAFF. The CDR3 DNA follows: TGTGCGGTACAGGTTTCGATTGACACTGAAGCTTTCTTT.

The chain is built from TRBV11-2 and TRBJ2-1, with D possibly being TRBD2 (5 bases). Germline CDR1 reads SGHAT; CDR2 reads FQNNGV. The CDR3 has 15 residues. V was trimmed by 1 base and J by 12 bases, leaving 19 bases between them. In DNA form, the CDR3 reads TGTGCCAGCAGCTTAGGCCCCGAGGAGGCATATCGGCAGTTCTTC. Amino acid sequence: CASSLGPEEAYRQFF.

CDR3 coding DNA: TGCAGTGCTCCCCGGACTAGCGGGAGGGTCGAGCAGTACTTC. It specifies CSAPRTSGRVEQYF. The chain joins TRBV20-1 to TRBJ2-7; TRBD2 agrees at 15 bases. The CDR3 is made up of 14 amino acids. The germline V gene has CDR1 DFQATT and CDR2 SNEGSKA (reference sequence). J was trimmed by 6 bases and V by 5 bases; bases with no gene match: 5.

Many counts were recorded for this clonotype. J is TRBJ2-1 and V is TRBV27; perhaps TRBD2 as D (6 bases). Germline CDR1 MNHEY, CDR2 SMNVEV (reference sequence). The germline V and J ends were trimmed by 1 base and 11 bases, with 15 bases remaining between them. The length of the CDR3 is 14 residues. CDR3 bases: TGTGCCAGCAGTTTATGGAACCTTAGCGGAAAGCAGTTCTTC. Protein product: CASSLWNLSGKQFF.

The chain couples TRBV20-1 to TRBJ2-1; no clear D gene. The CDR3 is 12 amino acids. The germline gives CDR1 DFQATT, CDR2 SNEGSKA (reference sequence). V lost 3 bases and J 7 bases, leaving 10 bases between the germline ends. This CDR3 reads CSASTFGNEQFF. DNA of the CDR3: TGCAGTGCTAGTACTTTCGGGAATGAGCAGTTCTTC.

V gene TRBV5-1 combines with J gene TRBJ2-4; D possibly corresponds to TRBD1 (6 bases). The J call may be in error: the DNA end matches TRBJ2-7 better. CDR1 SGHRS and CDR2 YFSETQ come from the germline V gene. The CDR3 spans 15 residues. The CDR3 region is CASSFGGQYDYEQYF. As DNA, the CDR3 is TGCGCCAGCAGCTTCGGCGGACAGTACGACTACGAGCAGTACTTC.

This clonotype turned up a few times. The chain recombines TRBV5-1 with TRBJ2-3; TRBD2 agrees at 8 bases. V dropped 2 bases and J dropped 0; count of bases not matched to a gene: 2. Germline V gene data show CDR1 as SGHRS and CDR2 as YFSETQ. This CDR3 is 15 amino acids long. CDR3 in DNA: TGCGCCAGCAGCTTCGTAGCGGGAAGCACAGATACGCAGTATTTT. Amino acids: CASSFVAGSTDTQYF. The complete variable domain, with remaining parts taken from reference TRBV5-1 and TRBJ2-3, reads KAGVTQTPRYLIKTRGQQVTLSCSPISGHRSVSWYQQTPGQGLQFLFEYFSETQRNKGNFPGRFSGRQFSNSRSEMNVSTLELGDSALYLCASSFVAGSTDTQYFGPGTRLTVL.

The CDR3 DNA reads TGTGCCACCAGCAGAGAATCTTTGGGGAATTGGTATAGCAATCAGCCCCAGCATTTT. It translates to CATSRESLGNWYSNQPQHF. The chain uses TRBV15 and TRBJ1-5; D not resolved. The CDR3 is made up of 19 amino acids. From germline, CDR1 is LNHNV and CDR2 YYDKDF (reference sequence). Trimming stripped 0 bases from V and 0 bases from J, with 18 bases between.

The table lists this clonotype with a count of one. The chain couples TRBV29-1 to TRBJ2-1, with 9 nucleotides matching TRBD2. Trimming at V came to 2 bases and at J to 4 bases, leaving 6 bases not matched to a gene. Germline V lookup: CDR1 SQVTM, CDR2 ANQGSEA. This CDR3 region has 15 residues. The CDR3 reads CSVEIGTSTYNEQFF. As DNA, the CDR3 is TGCAGCGTTGAAATTGGGACTAGCACGTACAATGAGCAGTTCTTC.

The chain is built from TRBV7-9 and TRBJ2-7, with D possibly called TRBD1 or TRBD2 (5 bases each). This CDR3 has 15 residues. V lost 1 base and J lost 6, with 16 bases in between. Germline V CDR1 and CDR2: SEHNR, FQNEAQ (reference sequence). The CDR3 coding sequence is TGTGCCAGCAGCTTAGGGGGCACCATGGGGGTCGAGCAGTACTTC. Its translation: CASSLGGTMGVEQYF.

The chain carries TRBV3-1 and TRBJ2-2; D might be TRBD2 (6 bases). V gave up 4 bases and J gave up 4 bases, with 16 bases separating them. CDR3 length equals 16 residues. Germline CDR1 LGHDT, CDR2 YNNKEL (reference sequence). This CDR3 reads CASSPPGEASTGELFF. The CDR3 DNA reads TGTGCCAGCAGCCCCCCCGGGGAGGCTTCCACCGGGGAGCTGTTTTTT.

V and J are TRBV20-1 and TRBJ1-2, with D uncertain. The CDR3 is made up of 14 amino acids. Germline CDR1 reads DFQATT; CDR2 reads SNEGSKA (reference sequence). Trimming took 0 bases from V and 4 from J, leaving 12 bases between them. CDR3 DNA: TGCAGTGCTAGAGATATCCGGGATAGCTATGGCTACACCTTC. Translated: CSARDIRDSYGYTF.

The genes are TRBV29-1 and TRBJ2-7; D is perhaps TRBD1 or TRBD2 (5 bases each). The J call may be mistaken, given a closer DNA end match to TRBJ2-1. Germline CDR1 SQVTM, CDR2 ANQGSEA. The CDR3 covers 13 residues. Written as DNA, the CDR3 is TGCAGCGCTGGGACGGTGAGCTCCTACGAGCAGTTCTTC. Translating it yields CSAGTVSSYEQFF.

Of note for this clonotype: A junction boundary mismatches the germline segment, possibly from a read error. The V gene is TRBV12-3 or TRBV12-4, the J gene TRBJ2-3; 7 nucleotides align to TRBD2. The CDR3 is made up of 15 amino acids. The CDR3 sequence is CAGSLLALSTDTQYF. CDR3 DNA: TGTGCCGGCAGTTTACTAGCGTTAAGCACAGATACGCAGTATTTT.

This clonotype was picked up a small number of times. CDR3 nucleotides: TGCAGTGCTAGTCGGCTAGGGGGGGGGCACAATGAGCAGTTCTTC. As protein: CSASRLGGGHNEQFF. This chain joins TRBV20-1 and TRBJ2-1; tentatively, D is TRBD2 (7 bases). Germline-derived CDR1 and CDR2 are DFQATT and SNEGSKA (reference sequence). Deletions cut 3 bases from V and 5 bases from J, with 17 bases between. There are 15 residues in the CDR3.